The TCR beta chain under discussion was sequenced for a study of cytomegalovirus exposure and HLA in healthy donors. The CDR3 runs to 13 residues. The germline V gene has CDR1 MGHDK and CDR2 SYGVNS. Primers included in the PCR were 60 Vbeta and 13 Jbeta primers. TCRdb keeps only in-frame clones here, not all; method: immunoSEQ multiplex PCR. The repertoire has some 80,000 clones, about four fifths of them found once; the top ten carry around 3%. Study conclusions and caveats: Reports indicate that TCR beta sequences accurately predicted the HLA-A and HLA-B alleles of most subjects. Some TCR beta chains (more than 150 of them) were listed as cytomegalovirus-associated.

This clone was picked up one time. What it recognizes is unknown. A read error may produce the germline difference seen at one junction end. V gene TRBV25-1 combines with J gene TRBJ1-2; TRBD1 might be the D (6 bases). Sequenced input: PBMCs. The TCR sequence derives from a man between 35 and 55 years old in good health and CMV-seronegative. CDR3 protein: CASTEQGNYGYPF. Written as DNA, the CDR3 is TGTGCCAGCACTGAACAGGGCAACTATGGCTACCCCTTC.